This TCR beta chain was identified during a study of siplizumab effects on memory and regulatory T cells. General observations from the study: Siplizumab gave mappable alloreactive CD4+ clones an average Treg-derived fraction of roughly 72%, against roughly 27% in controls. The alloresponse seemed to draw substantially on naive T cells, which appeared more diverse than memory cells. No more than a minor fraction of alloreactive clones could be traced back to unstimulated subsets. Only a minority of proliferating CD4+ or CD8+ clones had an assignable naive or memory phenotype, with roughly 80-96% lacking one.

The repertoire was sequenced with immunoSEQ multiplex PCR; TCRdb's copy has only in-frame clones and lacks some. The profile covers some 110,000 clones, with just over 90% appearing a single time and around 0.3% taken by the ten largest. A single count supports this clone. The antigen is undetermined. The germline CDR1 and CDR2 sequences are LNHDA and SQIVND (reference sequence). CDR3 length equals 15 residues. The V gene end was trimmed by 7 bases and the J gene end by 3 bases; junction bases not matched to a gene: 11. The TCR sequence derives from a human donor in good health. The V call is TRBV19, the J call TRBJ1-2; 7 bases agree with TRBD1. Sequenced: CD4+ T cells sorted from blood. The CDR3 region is CASNPGGGTDYGYTF. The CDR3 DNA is TGTGCCAGTAACCCTGGAGGAGGGACAGACTATGGCTACACCTTC.